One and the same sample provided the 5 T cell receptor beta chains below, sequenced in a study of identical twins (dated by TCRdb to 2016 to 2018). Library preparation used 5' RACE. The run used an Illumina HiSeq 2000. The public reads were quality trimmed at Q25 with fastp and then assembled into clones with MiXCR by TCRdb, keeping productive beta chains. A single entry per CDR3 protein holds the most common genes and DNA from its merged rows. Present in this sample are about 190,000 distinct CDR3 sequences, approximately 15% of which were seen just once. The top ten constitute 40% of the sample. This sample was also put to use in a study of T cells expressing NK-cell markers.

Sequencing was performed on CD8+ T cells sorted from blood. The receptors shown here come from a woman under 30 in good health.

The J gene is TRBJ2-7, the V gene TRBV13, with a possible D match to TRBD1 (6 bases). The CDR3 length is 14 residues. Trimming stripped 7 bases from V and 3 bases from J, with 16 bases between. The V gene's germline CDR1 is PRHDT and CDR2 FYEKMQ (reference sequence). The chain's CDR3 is CASKPQTGIYEQYF. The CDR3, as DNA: TGTGCCAGCAAACCACAAACAGGGATCTACGAGCAGTACTTC.

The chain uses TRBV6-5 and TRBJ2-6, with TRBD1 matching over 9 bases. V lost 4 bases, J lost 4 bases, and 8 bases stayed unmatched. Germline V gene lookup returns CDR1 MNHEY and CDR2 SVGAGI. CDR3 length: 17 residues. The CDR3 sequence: CASSSPGDRDGANVLTF. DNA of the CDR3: TGTGCCAGCAGTTCCCCGGGGGACAGGGACGGGGCCAACGTCCTGACTTTC.

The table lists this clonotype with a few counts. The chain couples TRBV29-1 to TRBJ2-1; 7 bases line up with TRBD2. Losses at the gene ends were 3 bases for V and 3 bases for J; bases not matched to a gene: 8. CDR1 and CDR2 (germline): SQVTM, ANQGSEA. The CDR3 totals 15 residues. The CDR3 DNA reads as TGCAGCGTTGAGGGGCTAGCGGAGAACTACAATGAGCAGTTCTTC. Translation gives CSVEGLAENYNEQFF.

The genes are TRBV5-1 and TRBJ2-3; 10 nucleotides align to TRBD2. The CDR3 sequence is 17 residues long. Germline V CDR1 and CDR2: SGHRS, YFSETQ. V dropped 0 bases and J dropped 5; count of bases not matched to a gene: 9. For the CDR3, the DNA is TGCGCCAGCAGCTTGGAAGGAGCGGGAGGGCCAATAGATACGCAGTATTTT. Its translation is CASSLEGAGGPIDTQYF. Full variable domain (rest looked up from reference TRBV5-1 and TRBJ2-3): KAGVTQTPRYLIKTRGQQVTLSCSPISGHRSVSWYQQTPGQGLQFLFEYFSETQRNKGNFPGRFSGRQFSNSRSEMNVSTLELGDSALYLCASSLEGAGGPIDTQYFGPGTRLTVL.

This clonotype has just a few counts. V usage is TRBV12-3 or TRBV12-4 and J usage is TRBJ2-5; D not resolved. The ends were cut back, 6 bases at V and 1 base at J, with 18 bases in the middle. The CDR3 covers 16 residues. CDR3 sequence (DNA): TGTGCCAGCAGACCTGGGCGGCCCCAACTCCAAGAGACCCAGTACTTC. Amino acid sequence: CASRPGRPQLQETQYF.